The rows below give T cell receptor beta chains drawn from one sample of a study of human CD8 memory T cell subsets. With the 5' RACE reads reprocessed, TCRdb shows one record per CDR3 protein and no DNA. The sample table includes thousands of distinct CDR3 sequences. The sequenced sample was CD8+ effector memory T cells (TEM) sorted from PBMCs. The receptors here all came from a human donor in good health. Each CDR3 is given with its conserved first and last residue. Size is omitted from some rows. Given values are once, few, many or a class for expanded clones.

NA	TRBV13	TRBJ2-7	CASSSRRDGETYEQYF
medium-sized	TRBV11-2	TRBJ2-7	CASSLVYEQYF
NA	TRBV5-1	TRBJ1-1	CASRPTGGTEAFF
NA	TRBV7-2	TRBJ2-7	CASSLGPGTYEQYF
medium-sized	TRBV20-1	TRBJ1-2	CSARTDRGYTF
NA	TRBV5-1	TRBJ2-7	CASSARQGMGYEQYF
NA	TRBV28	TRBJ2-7	CAGSGTLSSYEQYF
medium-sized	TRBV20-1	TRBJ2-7	CSASQGEIGEQYF
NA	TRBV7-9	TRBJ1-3	CASKYSRSRNTIYF
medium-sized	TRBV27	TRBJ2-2	CASSPGTVGAAGELFF
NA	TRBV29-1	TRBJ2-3	CSAEASSTDTQYF
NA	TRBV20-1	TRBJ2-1	CSARAVASDYNEQFF
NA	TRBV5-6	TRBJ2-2	CASSREGTGAGELFF
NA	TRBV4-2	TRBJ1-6	CASSQPRQGNSPLHF
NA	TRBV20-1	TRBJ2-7	CSARGTSGYEQYF
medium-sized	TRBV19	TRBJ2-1	CASSELKLGYNEQFF
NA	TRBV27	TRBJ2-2	CASSLTNTGELFF
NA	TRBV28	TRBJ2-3	CASSLPRVLNTDTQYF
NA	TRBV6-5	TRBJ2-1	CASSPGTSGINEQFF
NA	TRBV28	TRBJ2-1	CASSLSASGSYNEQFF
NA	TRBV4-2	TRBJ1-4	CASSQDPSPGEKLFF
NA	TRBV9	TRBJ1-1	CASSALGGMNTEAFF
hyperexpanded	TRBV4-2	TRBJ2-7	CASSQGVRDRFEQYF
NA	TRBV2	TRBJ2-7	CASNPGQVLPDEQYF
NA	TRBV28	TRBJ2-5	CASSHRGQETQYF
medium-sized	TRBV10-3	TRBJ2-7	CAISLAEEGGVEQYF
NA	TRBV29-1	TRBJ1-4	CSVVYATNEKLFF
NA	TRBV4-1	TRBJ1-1	CASSQEGTGKGNTEAFF
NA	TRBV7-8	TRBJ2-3	CASSLTVGRTDTQYF
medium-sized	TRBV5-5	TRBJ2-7	CASSYGGSPSSYEQYF
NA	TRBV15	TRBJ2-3	CATSSGAEQTDTQYF
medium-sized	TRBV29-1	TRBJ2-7	CSVESRVNYEQYF
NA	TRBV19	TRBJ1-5	CASSLGEAPGNQPQHF
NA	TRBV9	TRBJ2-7	CASSPQGSSYEQYF
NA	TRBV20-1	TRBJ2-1	CSASPPGDVNEQFF
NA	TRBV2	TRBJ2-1	CASSEFIGNEQFF
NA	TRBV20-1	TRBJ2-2	CSARDPTSGENTGELFF